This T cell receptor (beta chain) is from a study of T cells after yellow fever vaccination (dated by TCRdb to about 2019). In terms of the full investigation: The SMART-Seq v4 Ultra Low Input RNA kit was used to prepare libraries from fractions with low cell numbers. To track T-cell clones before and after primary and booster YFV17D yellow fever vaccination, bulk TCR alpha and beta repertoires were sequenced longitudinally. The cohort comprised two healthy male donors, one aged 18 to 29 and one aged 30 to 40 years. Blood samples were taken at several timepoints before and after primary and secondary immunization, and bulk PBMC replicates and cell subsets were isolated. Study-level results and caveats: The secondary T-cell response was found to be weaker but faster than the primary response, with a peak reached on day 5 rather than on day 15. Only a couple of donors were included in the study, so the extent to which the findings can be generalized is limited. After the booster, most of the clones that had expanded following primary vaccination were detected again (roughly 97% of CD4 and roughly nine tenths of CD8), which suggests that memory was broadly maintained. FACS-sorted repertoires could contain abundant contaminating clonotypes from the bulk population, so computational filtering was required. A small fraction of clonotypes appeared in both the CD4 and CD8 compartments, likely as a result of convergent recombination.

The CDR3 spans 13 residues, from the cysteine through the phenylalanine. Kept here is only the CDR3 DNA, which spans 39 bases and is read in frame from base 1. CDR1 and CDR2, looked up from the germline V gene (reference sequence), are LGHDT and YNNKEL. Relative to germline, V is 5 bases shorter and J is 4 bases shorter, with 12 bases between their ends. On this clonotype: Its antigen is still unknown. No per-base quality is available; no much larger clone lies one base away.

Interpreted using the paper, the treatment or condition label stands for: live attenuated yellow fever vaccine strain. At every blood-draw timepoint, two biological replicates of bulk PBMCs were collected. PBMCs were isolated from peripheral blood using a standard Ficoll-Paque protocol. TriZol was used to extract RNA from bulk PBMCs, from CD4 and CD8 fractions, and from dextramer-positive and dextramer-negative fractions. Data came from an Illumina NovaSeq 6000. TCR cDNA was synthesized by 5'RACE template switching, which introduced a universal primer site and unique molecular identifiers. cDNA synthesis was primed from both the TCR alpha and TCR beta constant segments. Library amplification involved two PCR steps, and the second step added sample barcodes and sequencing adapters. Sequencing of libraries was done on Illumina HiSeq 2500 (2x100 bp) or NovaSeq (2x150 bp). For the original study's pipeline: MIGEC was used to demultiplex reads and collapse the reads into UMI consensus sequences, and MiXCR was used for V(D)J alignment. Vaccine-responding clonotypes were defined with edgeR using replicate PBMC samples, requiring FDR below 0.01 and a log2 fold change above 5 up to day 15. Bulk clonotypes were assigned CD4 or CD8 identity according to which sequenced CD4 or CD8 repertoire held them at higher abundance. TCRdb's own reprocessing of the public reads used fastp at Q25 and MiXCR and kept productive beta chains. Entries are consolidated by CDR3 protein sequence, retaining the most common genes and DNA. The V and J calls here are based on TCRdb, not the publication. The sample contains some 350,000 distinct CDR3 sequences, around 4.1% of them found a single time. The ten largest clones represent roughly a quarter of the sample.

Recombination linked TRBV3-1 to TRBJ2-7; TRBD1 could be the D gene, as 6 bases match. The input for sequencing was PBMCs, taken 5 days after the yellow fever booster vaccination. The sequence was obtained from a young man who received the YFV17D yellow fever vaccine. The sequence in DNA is TGTGCCAGCAGCGCCGGGACACATTACGAGCAGTACTTC. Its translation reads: CASSAGTHYEQYF.